A single sample is the source of the 32 T cell receptor beta chains below, sequenced in a study of blood T cell repertoires in COVID-19. This table comes from immunoSEQ multiplex PCR, and its TCRdb copy is limited to in-frame clones, with some not included. The sample carries roughly 200,000 clones, just under 90% recorded once. Sequencing was performed on peripheral blood. All receptors derive from a man between 60 and 75 years old who had recovered from COVID-19.

The rearrangement links TRBV11-2 to TRBJ2-7; TRBD1 aligns across 7 bases. The CDR3 totals 15 residues. Germline CDR1 and CDR2: SGHAT and FQNNGV. V trimming: 0 bases; J trimming: 2 bases; junction bases outside the gene matches: 4. CDR3 residues: CASSLDRDSTYEQYF. In DNA, the CDR3 is TGTGCCAGCAGCTTAGATCGGGACAGTACCTACGAGCAGTACTTC. Filled out from reference TRBV11-2 and TRBJ2-7, the complete variable domain reads EAGVAQSPRYKIIEKRQSVAFWCNPISGHATLYWYQQILGQGPKLLIQFQNNGVVDDSQLPKDRFSAERLKGVDSTLKIQPAKLEDSAVYLCASSLDRDSTYEQYFGPGTRLTVT.

The V and J genes are TRBV11-2 and TRBJ2-1, with D perhaps matching TRBD2 (5 bases). Germline values: CDR1 SGHAT, CDR2 FQNNGV. V lost 6 bases and J 2 bases, leaving 11 bases between the germline ends. CDR3 size: 14 residues. In DNA, the CDR3 is TGTGCCAGCAGTCCCCCGCGGGCCTACAATGAGCAGTTCTTC. Translating gives CASSPPRAYNEQFF.

CDR3 loop: CASSAPMPVAGNTIYF. For the CDR3, the DNA is TGTGCCAGCAGTGCTCCCATGCCAGTTGCTGGAAACACCATATATTTT. The rearrangement uses TRBV6-1 and TRBJ1-3; D is unresolved. The germline gives CDR1 MNHNS, CDR2 SASEGT. V shed 4 bases and J shed 2 bases, with 15 bases lying between them. The CDR3 is 16 amino acids.

V is TRBV6-1 and J is TRBJ2-7, with D possibly TRBD1 on 6 matching bases. Trimming removed 3 bases at V and 10 bases at J, with 28 bases between. The CDR3 totals 17 residues. Germline CDR1 and CDR2: MNHNS and SASEGT. The CDR3 region has the DNA TGTGCCAGCAGTGAGTTTAGCAGGGGAGACGGGAAGATAGGTCAGTACTTC. It yields the protein CASSEFSRGDGKIGQYF.

The chain recombines TRBV19 with TRBJ2-2; D is perhaps TRBD2 (6 bases). The CDR3 contains 14 residues. CDR1 is LNHDA and CDR2 is SQIVND in the germline V gene (reference sequence). Trimming stripped 7 bases from V and 5 bases from J, with 14 bases between. The CDR3 is CASTSWRGTGELFF. For the CDR3, the DNA is TGTGCCAGTACCTCCTGGCGGGGAACCGGGGAGCTGTTTTTT.

The chain carries TRBV4-2 and TRBJ2-7; possible D gene TRBD1, 5 bases. The CDR3 spans 18 residues. Trimming shortened V by 4 bases and J by 2 bases, and 24 bases separated the two germline ends. Looked up from germline, CDR1 is LGHNA and CDR2 is YNFKEQ. The DNA for the CDR3 is TGTGCCAGCAGCCTCGCGAGAGGTCTCAGGGCGTTCCCCTACGAGCAGTACTTC. Its translation: CASSLARGLRAFPYEQYF.

J is TRBJ1-2 and V is TRBV18; weak D call: TRBD1 (5 bases). Trimming stripped 4 bases from V and 7 bases from J, with 16 bases between. Germline lookup yields CDR1 KGHSH and CDR2 LQKENI. This CDR3 contains 14 residues. This CDR3 reads CASSRSSQGVGYTF. For the CDR3, the DNA is TGTGCCAGCTCACGGTCGAGTCAGGGTGTTGGCTACACCTTC.

V gene TRBV2 combines with J gene TRBJ1-2; tentatively, D is TRBD1 (6 bases). The CDR3 has 13 amino acids. V was clipped by 7 bases and J by 8 bases, with 17 bases between them. Per the germline V gene, CDR1 is SNHLY and CDR2 is FYNNEI. This chain's CDR3 is CASTLGGTFGYTF. In DNA, the CDR3 is TGTGCCAGCACCCTGGGGGGGACATTCGGCTACACCTTC.

This clone has a handful of counts. V and J are TRBV27 and TRBJ1-5, with TRBD1 identical over 9 bases. CDR1 and CDR2 from the germline V gene are MNHEY and SMNVEV (reference sequence). This CDR3 has 14 amino acids. Trimming cost V 6 bases and J 3 bases; bases outside gene matches: 3. CDR3 DNA: TGTGCCAGCAGGCGGACAGGGGACAATCAGCCCCAGCATTTT. Translation: CASRRTGDNQPQHF.

CDR3 bases: TGTGCCAGCTCACCACCGGGACAGGGCAGCTACGAGCAGTACTTC. Translation gives CASSPPGQGSYEQYF. V gene TRBV18 combines with J gene TRBJ2-7, with 9 bases fitting TRBD1. This CDR3 has 15 residues. The ends lost 0 bases at V and 3 bases at J; junction bases unmatched: 3. Germline lookup yields CDR1 KGHSH and CDR2 LQKENI.

The chain joins TRBV19 to TRBJ2-2, with 7 bases lining up with TRBD1. The trim removed 6 bases at V and 1 base at J, leaving 5 bases unmatched. The CDR3 is 15 amino acids. Germline assignment: CDR1 LNHDA and CDR2 SQIVND (reference sequence). This chain's CDR3 is CASSSTGMNTGELFF. CDR3 nucleotides: TGTGCCAGTAGCTCGACAGGGATGAACACCGGGGAGCTGTTTTTT.

J is TRBJ1-6 and V is TRBV5-4, with 10 bases identical to TRBD1. This CDR3 comprises 14 residues. Germline V gene lookup returns CDR1 SGHNT and CDR2 YYREEE (reference sequence). With V trimmed by 4 bases and J by 10 bases, 5 bases remained unmatched. The CDR3 DNA reads TGTGCCAGCAGCATGAGGGACAGGGGCTCACCCCTCCACTTT. Amino acids: CASSMRDRGSPLHF.

This chain uses TRBV7-2 with TRBJ2-1, with TRBD2 matching over 10 bases. This CDR3 region has 14 residues. CDR1 and CDR2 from the germline V gene are SGHTA and FQGNSA. Unmatched junction bases numbered 4, after V lost 5 bases and J lost 6 bases. CDR3 amino acids: CASSHGTSANEQFF. The CDR3 bases are TGTGCCAGCAGCCACGGGACTAGCGCCAATGAGCAGTTCTTC.

V gene TRBV27 combines with J gene TRBJ1-2; unclear D gene. CDR3 length equals 15 residues. The germline V and J ends were trimmed by 8 bases and 2 bases, with 18 bases remaining between them. In germline, CDR1 is MNHEY, CDR2 SMNVEV (reference sequence). The CDR3 DNA sequence: TGTGCCAGCGCCCGGATCGACTCGGGGAACTATGGCTACACCTTC. Its protein is CASARIDSGNYGYTF.

The CDR3 is CASSSRTGEEKLFF. CDR3 DNA sequence: TGTGCCAGCAGCTCCCGGACAGGGGAAGAAAAACTGTTTTTT. V usage is TRBV5-5 and J usage is TRBJ1-4; 9 bases match TRBD1. Losses at the gene ends were 3 bases for V and 8 bases for J; bases not matched to a gene: 5. This CDR3 has 14 amino acids. The germline CDR1 and CDR2 sequences are SGHKS and YYEKEE (reference sequence).

Only one count was recorded for this clone. The chain combines TRBV7-2 with TRBJ2-7, with 12 bases lining up with TRBD1. V shed 3 bases, J shed 7 bases, and the junction held 4 bases outside the gene matches. CDR1 and CDR2 (germline): SGHTA, FQGNSA. This CDR3 is built from 14 residues. The CDR3 coding sequence is TGTGCCAGCAGCTTGGGACAGGGGGCGGGGGAGCAGTACTTC. Protein sequence: CASSLGQGAGEQYF.

A few counts support this clone. The chain couples TRBV29-1 to TRBJ2-7, with 11 bases identical to TRBD2. Germline CDR1 SQVTM, CDR2 ANQGSEA. J gave up 3 bases and V 6 bases, and 1 base lay outside the gene matches. The CDR3 has 12 residues. CDR3 bases: TGCAGCGTGGGACTAGCGGACTACGAGCAGTACTTC. The encoded protein is CSVGLADYEQYF.

This sequence joins TRBV7-2 and TRBJ1-4; D is uncertain. Germline assignment: CDR1 SGHTA and CDR2 FQGNSA. The CDR3 contains 15 residues. Trimming pared 5 bases from V and 0 bases from J, leaving 10 bases between. The CDR3 protein is CASSTRLSTNEKLFF. CDR3 DNA: TGTGCCAGCAGCACTCGATTATCAACTAATGAAAAACTGTTTTTT.

A few counts support this clone. This rearrangement joins TRBV6-2 or TRBV6-3 to TRBJ2-7; 10 bases align to TRBD2. Germline CDR1 is MNHEY and CDR2 is SVGEGT. The CDR3 has 15 residues. The junction had 5 bases not matched to a gene; V was cut back by 3 bases and J by 3 bases. This CDR3 is CASSYPSGGFYEQYF. The CDR3 bases are TGTGCCAGCAGTTATCCTAGCGGGGGCTTCTACGAGCAGTACTTC.

The CDR3 is CASSPDRATNEKLFF. The CDR3 DNA reads as TGCGCCAGCAGCCCGGACAGAGCAACTAATGAAAAACTGTTTTTT. This chain uses TRBV5-1 with TRBJ1-4; TRBD1 might be the D (6 bases). Germline CDR1 and CDR2: SGHRS and YFSETQ. V dropped 4 bases and J dropped 0 bases, with 10 bases sitting between them. The CDR3 covers 15 residues.

V is TRBV5-1 and J is TRBJ2-1; the D is unclear. Trimming stripped 4 bases from V and 7 bases from J, with 21 bases between. Looked up from germline, CDR1 is SGHRS and CDR2 is YFSETQ. The CDR3 covers 16 residues. CDR3 amino acids: CASSRPASTGANEQFF. CDR3 DNA sequence: TGCGCCAGCAGCCGCCCCGCCTCGACTGGAGCTAATGAGCAGTTCTTC.

This clone was picked up one time. The V call is TRBV3-1 (or the pseudogene TRBV3-2), the J call TRBJ2-5, with 7 bases identical to TRBD1. The V gene end was trimmed by 5 bases and the J gene end by 4 bases; junction bases not matched to a gene: 7. From germline, CDR1 is LGHDT and CDR2 YNNKEL (reference sequence). The CDR3 length is 14 residues. This chain's CDR3 is CASSNRGRRETQYF. The CDR3 DNA reads TGTGCCAGCAGCAACAGGGGCCGGCGAGAGACCCAGTACTTC.

Regarding this clone: The same CDR3 arises from other DNA sequences in this sample as well. The chain employs TRBV3-1 (or the pseudogene TRBV3-2) and TRBJ1-3; weak D call: TRBD1 (6 bases). CDR1 and CDR2 (germline): LGHDT, YNNKEL (reference sequence). V was clipped by 2 bases and J by 2 bases, with 7 bases between them. The CDR3 spans 14 residues. CDR3 sequence: CASSQTGTGNTIYF. The CDR3 DNA reads as TGTGCCAGCAGCCAAACAGGGACTGGAAACACCATATATTTT.

The chain employs TRBV11-2 and TRBJ1-6; possible D gene TRBD1, 5 bases. This CDR3 spans 15 amino acids. Germline-derived CDR1 and CDR2 are SGHAT and FQNNGV. V was clipped by 1 base and J by 10 bases, with 14 bases between them. CDR3 protein: CASSLAGGRGSPLHF. CDR3 bases: TGTGCCAGCAGCTTAGCGGGTGGGCGGGGGTCACCCCTCCACTTT.

The chain has TRBV21-1 and TRBJ1-2; the table's D call, TRBD1, was not checked against the DNA. TRBV21-1 is a pseudogene locus. CDR3 length equals 16 residues. Here the CDR3 reads CASSKLTGESDYGYTF. CDR3 DNA sequence: TGTGCCAGCAGCAAACTTACAGGGGAATCTGACTATGGCTACACCTTC.

V usage is TRBV28 and J usage is TRBJ2-7, with 8 bases matching TRBD2. V dropped 5 bases and J dropped 7; count of bases not matched to a gene: 13. Germline values: CDR1 MDHEN, CDR2 SYDVKM. This CDR3 spans 15 amino acids. CDR3 sequence reads: CASSRPGLGLEEQYF. In DNA form, the CDR3 reads TGTGCCAGCAGTCGTCCGGGACTAGGATTGGAAGAGCAGTACTTC.

The chain has TRBV9 and TRBJ2-7; 8 nucleotides agree with TRBD1. V was pared by 0 bases and J by 2 bases, with 4 bases of the junction left unmatched. The CDR3 covers 15 residues. Germline V gives CDR1 SGDLS, CDR2 YYNGEE. Here the CDR3 DNA reads TGTGCCAGCAGCGTAGGGACAGGGCTAGCCTACGAGCAGTACTTC. This translates into CASSVGTGLAYEQYF.

The genes are TRBV11-3 and TRBJ1-1; D is perhaps TRBD1 (5 bases). The ends were cut back, 3 bases at V and 6 bases at J, with 11 bases in the middle. The CDR3 is 13 residues long. CDR1 and CDR2 (germline): SGHNT, YENEEA. Here the CDR3 DNA reads TGTGCCAGCAGCTTCGGGGGAGCGGCTGAAGCTTTCTTT. Its protein is CASSFGGAAEAFF.

In its sample, this clone was seen once. The chain is built from TRBV21-1 and TRBJ1-3; the DNA was not used to check the table's D call, TRBD1. TRBV21-1 is flagged as a pseudogene. This CDR3 has 18 amino acids. CDR3 coding DNA: TGTGCCAGCAGCAAAGACTGGTGGACCGGGACAACTGGAAACACCATATATTTT. Its protein is CASSKDWWTGTTGNTIYF.

This chain joins TRBV5-1 and TRBJ1-2; D is undetermined. The V gene's germline CDR1 is SGHRS and CDR2 YFSETQ. V lost 4 bases, J lost 8 bases, and 12 bases lay in between. The CDR3 totals 12 residues. In DNA, the CDR3 is TGCGCCAGCAGCCCGCAACGGGGAGGCTACACCTTC. Amino acid sequence: CASSPQRGGYTF.

This chain connects TRBV5-1 to TRBJ2-7; TRBD2 aligns across 10 bases. Germline V CDR1 and CDR2: SGHRS, YFSETQ. This CDR3 spans 16 amino acids. J lost 4 bases, V lost 0 bases, and 7 bases had no gene match. CDR3 sequence (DNA): TGCGCCAGCAGCTTGGCCGGGGCTAGCGGGGGTTACGAGCAGTACTTC. This translates into CASSLAGASGGYEQYF.

The J gene is TRBJ1-2, the V gene TRBV2; D gene unclear. V lost 5 bases, J lost 3 bases, and 13 bases lay in between. Germline CDR1 reads SNHLY; CDR2 reads FYNNEI. CDR3 length: 14 amino acids. The DNA for the CDR3 is TGTGCCAGCAGTCGCGTACGGGTGGACTATGGCTACACCTTC. Amino acid sequence: CASSRVRVDYGYTF. Full variable domain (outside the CDR3, taken from reference TRBV2 and TRBJ1-2): EPEVTQTPSHQVTQMGQEVILRCVPISNHLYFYWYRQILGQKVEFLVSFYNNEISEKSEIFDDQFSVERPDGSNFTLKIRSTKLEDSAMYFCASSRVRVDYGYTFGSGTRLTVV.